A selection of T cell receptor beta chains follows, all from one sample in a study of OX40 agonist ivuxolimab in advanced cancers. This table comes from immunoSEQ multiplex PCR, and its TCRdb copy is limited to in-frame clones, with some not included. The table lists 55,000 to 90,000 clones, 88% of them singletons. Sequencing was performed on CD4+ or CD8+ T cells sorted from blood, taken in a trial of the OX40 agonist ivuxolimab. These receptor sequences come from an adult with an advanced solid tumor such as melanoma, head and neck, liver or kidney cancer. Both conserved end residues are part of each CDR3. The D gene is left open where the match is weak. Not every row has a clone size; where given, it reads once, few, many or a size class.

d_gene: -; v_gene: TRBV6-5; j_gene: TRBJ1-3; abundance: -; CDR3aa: CASSYSTDRNTIYF; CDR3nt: TGTGCCAGCAGTTACTCGACAGACCGAAACACCATATATTTT
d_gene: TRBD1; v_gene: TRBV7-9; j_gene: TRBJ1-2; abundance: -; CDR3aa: CASSGDRAPWTF; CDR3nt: TGTGCCAGCAGCGGGGACAGGGCCCCGTGGACCTTC
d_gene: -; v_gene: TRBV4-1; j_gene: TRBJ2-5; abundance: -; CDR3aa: CASSQTEQETQYF; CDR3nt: TGCGCCAGCAGCCAAACCGAACAAGAGACCCAGTACTTC
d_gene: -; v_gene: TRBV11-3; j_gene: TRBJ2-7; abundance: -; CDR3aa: CASSIWGAPTFGSYEQYF; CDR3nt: TGTGCCAGCAGCATCTGGGGGGCGCCGACTTTCGGCTCCTACGAGCAGTACTTC
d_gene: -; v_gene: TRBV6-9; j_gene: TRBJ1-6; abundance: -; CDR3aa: CASRREVNSPLHF; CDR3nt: TGTGCCAGCAGACGGGAGGTGAATTCACCCCTCCACTTT
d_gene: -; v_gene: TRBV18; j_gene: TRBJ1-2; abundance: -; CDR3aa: CASSPSGGDYGYTF; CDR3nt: TGTGCCAGCTCACCTTCGGGGGGAGACTATGGCTACACCTTC
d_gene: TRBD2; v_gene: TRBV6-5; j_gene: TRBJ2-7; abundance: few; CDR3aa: CASSYSSGRDYEQYF; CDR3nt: TGTGCCAGCAGTTACTCGAGCGGGAGGGACTACGAGCAGTACTTC
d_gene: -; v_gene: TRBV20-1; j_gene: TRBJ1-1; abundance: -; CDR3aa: CSAGGATEAFF; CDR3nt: TGCAGTGCTGGAGGAGCCACTGAAGCTTTCTTT
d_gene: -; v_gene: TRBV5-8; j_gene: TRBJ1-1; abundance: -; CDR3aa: CASSRDGLNTEAFF; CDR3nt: TGTGCCAGCAGTCGGGACGGGTTGAACACTGAAGCTTTCTTT
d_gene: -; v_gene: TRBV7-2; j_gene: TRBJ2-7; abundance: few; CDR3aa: CASSQDYEQYF; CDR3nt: TGTGCCAGCAGCCAAGATTACGAGCAGTACTTC
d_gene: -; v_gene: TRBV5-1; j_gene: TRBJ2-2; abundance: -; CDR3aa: CASQTVPNTGELFF; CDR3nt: TGCGCCAGCCAGACGGTCCCGAACACCGGGGAGCTGTTTTTT
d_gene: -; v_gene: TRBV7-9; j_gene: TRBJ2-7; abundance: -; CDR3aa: CASSGTGGKTYEQYF; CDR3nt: TGTGCCAGCAGCGGGACGGGGGGCAAAACATACGAGCAGTACTTC
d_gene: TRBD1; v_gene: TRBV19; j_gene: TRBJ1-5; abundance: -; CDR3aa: CASRRRQGDQPQHF; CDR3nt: TGTGCCAGTAGGAGACGACAGGGGGATCAGCCCCAGCATTTT
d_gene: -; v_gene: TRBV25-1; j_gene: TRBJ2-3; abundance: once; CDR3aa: CASSEQGSTDTQYF; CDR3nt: TGTGCCAGCAGTGAACAGGGGTCCACAGATACGCAGTATTTT
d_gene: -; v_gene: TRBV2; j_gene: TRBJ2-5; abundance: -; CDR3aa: CASSSFQETQYF; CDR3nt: TGTGCCAGCAGCTCGTTTCAGGAGACCCAGTACTTC
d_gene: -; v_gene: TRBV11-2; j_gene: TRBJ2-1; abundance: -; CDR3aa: CASSRRGAFLHNEQFF; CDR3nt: TGTGCCAGCAGCCGGAGGGGGGCCTTTCTACACAATGAGCAGTTCTTC
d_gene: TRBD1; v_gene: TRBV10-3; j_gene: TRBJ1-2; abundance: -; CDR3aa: CATDTGGGGYTF; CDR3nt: TGTGCCACCGATACAGGGGGCGGTGGCTACACCTTC
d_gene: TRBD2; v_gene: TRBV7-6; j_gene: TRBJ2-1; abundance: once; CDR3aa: CASSTWGGTYNEQFF; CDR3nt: TGTGCCAGCAGCACGTGGGGGGGAACCTACAATGAGCAGTTCTTC
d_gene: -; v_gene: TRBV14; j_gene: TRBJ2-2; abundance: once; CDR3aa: CASSPLGLGGTGELFF; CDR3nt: TGTGCCAGCAGCCCACTGGGCTTAGGGGGCACCGGGGAGCTGTTTTTT
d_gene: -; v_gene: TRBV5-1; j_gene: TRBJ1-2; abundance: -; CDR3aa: CASTPQTPTGRTNYGYTF; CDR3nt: TGCGCCAGCACCCCTCAAACGCCGACAGGAAGGACTAACTATGGCTACACCTTC
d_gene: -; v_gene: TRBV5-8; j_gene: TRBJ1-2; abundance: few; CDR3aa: CASSLGGTAYGYTF; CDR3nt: TGTGCCAGCAGCTTGGGGGGGACGGCCTATGGCTACACCTTC
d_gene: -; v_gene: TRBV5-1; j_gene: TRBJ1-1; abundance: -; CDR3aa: CASSRRGENTEAFF; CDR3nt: TGCGCCAGCAGCCGAAGAGGAGAGAACACTGAAGCTTTCTTT
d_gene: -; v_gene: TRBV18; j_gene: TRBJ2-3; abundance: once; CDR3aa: CASSPPGTSTDTQYF; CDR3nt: TGTGCCAGCTCACCCCCCGGGACGAGCACAGATACGCAGTATTTT
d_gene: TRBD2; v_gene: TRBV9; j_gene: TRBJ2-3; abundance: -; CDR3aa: CASSPSGTSGRRGTDTQYF; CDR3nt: TGTGCCAGCAGCCCTAGTGGGACTAGCGGGAGGAGGGGCACAGATACGCAGTATTTT
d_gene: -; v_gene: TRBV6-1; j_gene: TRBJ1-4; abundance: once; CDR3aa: CATNGGATNEKLFF; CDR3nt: TGTGCCACCAACGGGGGGGCAACTAATGAAAAACTGTTTTTT
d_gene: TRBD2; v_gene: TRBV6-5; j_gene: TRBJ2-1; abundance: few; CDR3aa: CASTAGGSYNEQFF; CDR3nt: TGTGCCAGCACAGCGGGGGGTAGTTACAATGAGCAGTTCTTC
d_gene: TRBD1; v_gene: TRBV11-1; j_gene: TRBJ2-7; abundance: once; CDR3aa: CASSLGPGQGAGEQYF; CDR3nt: TGTGCCAGCAGCTTAGGACCGGGACAGGGGGCTGGCGAGCAGTACTTC
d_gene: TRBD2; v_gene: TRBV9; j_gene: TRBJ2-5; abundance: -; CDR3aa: CASSPGLAGSAGETQYF; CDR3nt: TGTGCCAGCAGCCCGGGACTAGCGGGATCTGCTGGGGAGACCCAGTACTTC
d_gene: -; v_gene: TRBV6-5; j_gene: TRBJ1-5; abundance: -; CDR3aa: CASSYSLQGNQPQHF; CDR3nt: TGTGCCAGCAGTTACTCGTTACAGGGCAATCAGCCCCAGCATTTT
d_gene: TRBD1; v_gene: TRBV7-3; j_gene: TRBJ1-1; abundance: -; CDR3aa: CASTRTGGTEAFF; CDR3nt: TGTGCCAGCACCCGGACAGGGGGCACTGAAGCTTTCTTT
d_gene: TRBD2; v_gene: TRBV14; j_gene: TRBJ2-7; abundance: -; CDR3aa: CASSQEPSGLYEQYF; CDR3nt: TGTGCCAGCAGCCAAGAACCTAGCGGGCTTTACGAGCAGTACTTC
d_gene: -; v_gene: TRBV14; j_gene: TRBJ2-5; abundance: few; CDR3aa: CASSQVWGEETQYF; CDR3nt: TGTGCCAGCAGCCAAGTTTGGGGGGAAGAGACCCAGTACTTC
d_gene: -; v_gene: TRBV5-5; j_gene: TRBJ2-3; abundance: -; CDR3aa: CASSERGVSGSGSTDTQYF; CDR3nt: TGTGCCAGCAGCGAACGTGGAGTCTCTGGGTCTGGGAGCACAGATACGCAGTATTTT
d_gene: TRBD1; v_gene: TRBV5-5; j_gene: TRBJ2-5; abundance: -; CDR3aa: CASRPTGGVETQYF; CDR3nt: TGTGCCAGCAGGCCCACAGGGGGCGTTGAGACCCAGTACTTC
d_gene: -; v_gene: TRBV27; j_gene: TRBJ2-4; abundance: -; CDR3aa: CASSPYLSSPAWYF; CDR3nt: TGTGCCAGCAGTCCCTACCTGTCCAGCCCGGCATGGTACTTC
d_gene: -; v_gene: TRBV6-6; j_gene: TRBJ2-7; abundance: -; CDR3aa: CASGTRRYEQYF; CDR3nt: TGTGCCAGCGGGACACGGAGGTACGAGCAGTACTTC
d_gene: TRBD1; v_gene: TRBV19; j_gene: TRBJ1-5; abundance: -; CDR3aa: CASSQGTVVISNQPQHF; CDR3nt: TGTGCCAGTAGTCAAGGGACAGTCGTAATTAGCAATCAGCCCCAGCATTTT
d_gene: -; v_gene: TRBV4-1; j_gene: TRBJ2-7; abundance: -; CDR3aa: CASSQDFLGEQYF; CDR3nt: TGCGCCAGCAGCCAAGATTTTTTGGGCGAGCAGTACTTC
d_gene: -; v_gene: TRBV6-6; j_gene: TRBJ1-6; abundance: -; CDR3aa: CASSYSSGSPLHF; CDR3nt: TGTGCCAGCAGTTACTCGAGTGGGTCACCCCTCCACTTT
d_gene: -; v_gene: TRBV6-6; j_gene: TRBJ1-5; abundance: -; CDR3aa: CASSSSRSDQPQHF; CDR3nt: TGTGCCAGCAGTTCTTCCCGGTCCGATCAGCCCCAGCATTTT
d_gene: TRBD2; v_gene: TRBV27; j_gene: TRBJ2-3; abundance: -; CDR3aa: CASSLRPLAGGSTDTQYF; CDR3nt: TGTGCCAGCAGCTTGAGACCGCTAGCGGGGGGAAGCACAGATACGCAGTATTTT
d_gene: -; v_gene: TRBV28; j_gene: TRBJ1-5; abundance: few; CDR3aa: CASSLGGAGQPQHF; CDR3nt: TGTGCCAGCAGTCTTGGGGGGGCCGGCCAGCCCCAGCATTTT
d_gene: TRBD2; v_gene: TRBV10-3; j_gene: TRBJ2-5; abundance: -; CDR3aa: CASGGGSGRAQTQYF; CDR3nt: TGTGCCTCGGGAGGTGGTAGCGGGAGGGCCCAGACCCAGTACTTC
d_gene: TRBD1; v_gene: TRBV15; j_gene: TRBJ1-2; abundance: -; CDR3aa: CATSTYRGSYGYTF; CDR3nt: TGTGCCACCAGCACATACAGGGGGAGCTATGGCTACACCTTC
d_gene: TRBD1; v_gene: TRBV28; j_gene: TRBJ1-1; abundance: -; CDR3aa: CASSLPGQGRTEAFF; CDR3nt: TGTGCCAGCAGTTTACCGGGACAGGGTCGGACTGAAGCTTTCTTT
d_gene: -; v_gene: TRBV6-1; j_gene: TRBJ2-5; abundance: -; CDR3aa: CASSEARRAFGETQYF; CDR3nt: TGTGCCAGCAGTGAAGCCCGACGGGCCTTTGGGGAGACCCAGTACTTC
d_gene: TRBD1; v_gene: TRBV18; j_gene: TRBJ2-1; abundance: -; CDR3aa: CASSPGQGARDEQFF; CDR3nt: TGTGCCAGCTCACCAGGGCAGGGGGCAAGGGATGAGCAGTTCTTC
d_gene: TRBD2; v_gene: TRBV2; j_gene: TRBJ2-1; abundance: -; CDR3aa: CASRKTSGGYRGEQFF; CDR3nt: TGTGCCAGCAGGAAGACTAGCGGGGGGTATCGGGGTGAGCAGTTCTTC